Shown below are 7 T cell receptor beta chains from a single sample sequenced in a study of T cell responses to AZD1222 COVID-19 vaccine. TCRdb's table, derived via immunoSEQ multiplex PCR, lists solely in-frame clones and lacks some. Of 45,000 to 65,000 clones in the sample, 87% were seen once. The sequences come from peripheral blood, collected 28 days after the second AZD1222 dose. These receptors originate from an adult who received the AZD1222 COVID-19 vaccine.

Worth noting for this clone: Other DNA sequences in the same sample also yield this CDR3. The chain employs TRBV6-4 and TRBJ2-2; D may be TRBD1 (5 bases). This CDR3 spans 16 amino acids. Per germline, CDR1 MRHNA and CDR2 SNTAGT. With 0 bases removed from V and 2 bases from J, the gap between germline ends came to 10 bases. CDR3 protein: CASSDSWTTNTGELFF. The CDR3 DNA is TGTGCCAGCAGTGACTCGTGGACAACAAACACCGGGGAGCTGTTTTTT.

The chain has TRBV6-4 and TRBJ2-1; 10 nucleotides match TRBD2. The CDR3 runs to 16 residues. V shed 8 bases and J 9 bases; nucleotides not matched to a gene: 16. Germline values: CDR1 MRHNA, CDR2 SNTAGT. The CDR3 sequence is CASPVEREGSWGEQFF. CDR3 nucleotides: TGTGCCAGCCCGGTTGAGCGGGAGGGTTCTTGGGGTGAGCAGTTCTTC.

CDR3 region: CASSQGRDRTNSPLHF. The CDR3 region has the DNA TGTGCCAGCAGCCAAGGTCGCGACAGGACTAATTCACCCCTCCACTTT. The gene calls are TRBV3-1 (or the pseudogene TRBV3-2) and TRBJ1-6, with D perhaps TRBD1 (6 bases). The CDR3 totals 16 residues. V lost 1 base and J 6 bases, leaving 13 bases between the germline ends. Germline V gene sequence: CDR1 LGHDT, CDR2 YNNKEL (reference sequence).

The V and J genes are TRBV25-1 and TRBJ1-2; a possible D gene is TRBD1 (5 bases). There are 13 residues in the CDR3. The germline V gene encodes CDR1 MGHDK and CDR2 SYGVNS. V was pared by 8 bases and J by 1 base, with 11 bases between. The DNA of the CDR3 is TGTGCCAGCTCCGGGGGGTATAACTATGGCTACACCTTC. Encoded protein: CASSGGYNYGYTF.

This chain uses TRBV27 with TRBJ2-7; 13 nucleotides agree with TRBD2. The CDR3 consists of 18 residues. Germline-derived CDR1 and CDR2 are MNHEY and SMNVEV (reference sequence). J lost 6 bases, V lost 2 bases, and 13 bases had no gene match. Here the CDR3 DNA reads TGTGCCAGCAGTTTAAGTGGGAGCAGGGGACTAGCGGGACTCGAGCAGTACTTC. As protein: CASSLSGSRGLAGLEQYF.

V and J are TRBV30 and TRBJ1-6; 11 positions match TRBD1. The length of the CDR3 is 16 residues. CDR1 is GTSNPN and CDR2 is SVGIG in the germline V gene (reference sequence). V was pared by 3 bases and J by 8 bases, with 9 bases of the junction left unmatched. CDR3 DNA sequence: TGTGCCTGGAGCCCTAAGGGACAGGGGGATGATTCACCCCTCCACTTT. Its translation is CAWSPKGQGDDSPLHF.

The V gene is TRBV9, the J gene TRBJ1-3; no firm D call. The length of the CDR3 is 14 residues. Germline-derived CDR1 and CDR2 are SGDLS and YYNGEE. V gave up 0 bases and J gave up 4 bases, with 8 bases separating them. The CDR3 coding sequence is TGTGCCAGCAGCGTAGTGGCAGGAGGAAACACCATATATTTT. This sequence encodes CASSVVAGGNTIYF. The whole variable domain, remainder taken from reference TRBV9 and TRBJ1-3, is DSGVTQTPKHLITATGQRVTLRCSPRSGDLSVYWYQQSLDQGLQFLIQYYNGEERAKGNILERFSAQQFPDLHSELNLSSLELGDSALYFCASSVVAGGNTIYFGEGSWLTVV.